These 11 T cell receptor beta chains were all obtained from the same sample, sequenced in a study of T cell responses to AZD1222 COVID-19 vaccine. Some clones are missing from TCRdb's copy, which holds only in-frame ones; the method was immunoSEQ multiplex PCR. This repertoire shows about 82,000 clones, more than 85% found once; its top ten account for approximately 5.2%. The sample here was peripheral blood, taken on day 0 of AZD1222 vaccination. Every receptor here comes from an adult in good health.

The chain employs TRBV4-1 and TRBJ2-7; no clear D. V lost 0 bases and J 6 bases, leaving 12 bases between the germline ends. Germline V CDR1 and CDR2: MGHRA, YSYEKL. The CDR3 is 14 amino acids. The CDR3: CASSQDPLRSEQYF. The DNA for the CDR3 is TGCGCCAGCAGCCAAGACCCCCTGAGGAGCGAGCAGTACTTC.

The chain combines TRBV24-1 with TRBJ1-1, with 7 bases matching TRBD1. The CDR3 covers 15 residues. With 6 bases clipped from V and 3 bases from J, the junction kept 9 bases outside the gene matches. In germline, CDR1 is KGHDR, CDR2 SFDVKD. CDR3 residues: CATSSSTGQHTEAFF. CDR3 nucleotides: TGTGCCACCAGTTCATCGACAGGGCAACACACTGAAGCTTTCTTT.

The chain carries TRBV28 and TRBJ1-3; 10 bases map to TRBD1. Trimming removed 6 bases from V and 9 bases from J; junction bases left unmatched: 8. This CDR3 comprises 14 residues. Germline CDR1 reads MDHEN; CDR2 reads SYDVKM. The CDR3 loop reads CASSPGQGYGTIYF. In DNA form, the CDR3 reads TGTGCCAGCAGCCCGGGACAGGGGTATGGCACCATATATTTT.

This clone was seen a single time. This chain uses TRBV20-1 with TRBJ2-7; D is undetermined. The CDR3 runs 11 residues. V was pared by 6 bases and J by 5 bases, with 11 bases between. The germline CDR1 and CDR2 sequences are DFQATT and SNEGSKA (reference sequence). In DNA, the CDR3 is TGCAGTGCAACCTCCCGGGACGAGCAGTACTTC. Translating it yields CSATSRDEQYF.

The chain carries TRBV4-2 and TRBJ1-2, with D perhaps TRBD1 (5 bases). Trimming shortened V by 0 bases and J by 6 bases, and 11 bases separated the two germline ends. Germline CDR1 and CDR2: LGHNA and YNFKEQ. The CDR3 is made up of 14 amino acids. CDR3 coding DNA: TGTGCCAGCAGCCAAGAGGGCAGGGTGGATGGCTACACCTTC. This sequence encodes CASSQEGRVDGYTF.

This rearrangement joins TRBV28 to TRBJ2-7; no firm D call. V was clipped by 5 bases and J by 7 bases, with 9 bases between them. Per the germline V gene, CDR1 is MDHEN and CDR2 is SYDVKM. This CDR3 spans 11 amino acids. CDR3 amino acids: CASSVEGEQYF. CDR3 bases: TGTGCCAGCAGTGTGGAAGGGGAGCAGTACTTC. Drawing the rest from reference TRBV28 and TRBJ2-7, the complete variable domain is DVKVTQSSRYLVKRTGEKVFLECVQDMDHENMFWYRQDPGLGLRLIYFSYDVKMKEKGDIPEGYSVSREKKERFSLILESASTNQTSMYLCASSVEGEQYFGPGTRLTVT.

CDR3 amino acids: CASSMRISNTGELFF. CDR3 coding DNA: TGTGCCAGTAGTATGAGAATTTCGAACACCGGGGAGCTGTTTTTT. The chain couples TRBV19 to TRBJ2-2; D ambiguous. With 3 bases removed from V and 0 bases from J, the gap between germline ends came to 8 bases. CDR1 is LNHDA, CDR2 SQIVND, per germline (reference sequence). This CDR3 contains 15 residues.

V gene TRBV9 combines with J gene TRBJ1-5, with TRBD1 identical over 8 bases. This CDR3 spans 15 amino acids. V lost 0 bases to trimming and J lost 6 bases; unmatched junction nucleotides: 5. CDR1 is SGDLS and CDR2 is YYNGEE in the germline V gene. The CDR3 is CASSVAAGGSQPQHF. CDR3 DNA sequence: TGTGCCAGCAGCGTAGCGGCAGGGGGCAGTCAGCCCCAGCATTTT. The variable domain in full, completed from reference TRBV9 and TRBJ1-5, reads DSGVTQTPKHLITATGQRVTLRCSPRSGDLSVYWYQQSLDQGLQFLIQYYNGEERAKGNILERFSAQQFPDLHSELNLSSLELGDSALYFCASSVAAGGSQPQHFGDGTRLSIL.

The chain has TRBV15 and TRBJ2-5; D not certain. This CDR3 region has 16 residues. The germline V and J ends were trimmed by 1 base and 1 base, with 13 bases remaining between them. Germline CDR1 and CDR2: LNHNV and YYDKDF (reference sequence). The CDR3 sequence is CATSRASQGSQETQYF. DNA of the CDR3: TGTGCCACCAGCAGAGCAAGCCAAGGAAGCCAAGAGACCCAGTACTTC. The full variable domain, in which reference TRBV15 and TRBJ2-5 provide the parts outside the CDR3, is DAMVIQNPRYQVTQFGKPVTLSCSQTLNHNVMYWYQQKSSQAPKLLFHYYDKDFNNEADTPDNFQSRRPNTSFCFLDIRSPGLGDTAMYLCATSRASQGSQETQYFGPGTRLLVL.

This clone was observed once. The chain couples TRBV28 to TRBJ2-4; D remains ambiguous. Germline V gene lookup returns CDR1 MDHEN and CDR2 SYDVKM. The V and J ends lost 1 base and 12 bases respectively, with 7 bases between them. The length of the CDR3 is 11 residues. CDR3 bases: TGTGCCAGCAGTTTATTAGGTTATCAGTACTTC. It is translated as CASSLLGYQYF.

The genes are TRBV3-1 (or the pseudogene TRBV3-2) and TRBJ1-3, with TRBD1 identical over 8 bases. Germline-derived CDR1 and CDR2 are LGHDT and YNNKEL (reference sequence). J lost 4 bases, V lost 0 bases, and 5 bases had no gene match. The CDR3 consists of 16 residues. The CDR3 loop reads CASSQDRQGAGNTIYF. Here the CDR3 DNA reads TGTGCCAGCAGCCAAGATCGGCAGGGGGCAGGAAACACCATATATTTT.